Below are 29 T cell receptor beta chains sequenced from a single sample in a study of molecular identifiers for immune sequencing clone quantification. TCRdb recomputed calls from the PCR reads with MiXCR, one row per CDR3 protein. The sample shows about 68,000 distinct CDR3 sequences, 15% to 20% of them seen only once. Specimen: naive CD8+ T cells from blood, with Jurkat cell RNA spiked in. The subset here: FACS-sorted CD8+CD4-CCR7+CD45RA+ naive T cells. All receptors come from a human donor in good health. Some libraries in this study had Jurkat cell RNA spiked in.

The sample holds many counts of this clonotype. The V call is TRBV7-9, the J call TRBJ2-7; the D call may be TRBD1 or TRBD2 (5 bases each). Germline-derived CDR1 and CDR2 are SEHNR and FQNEAQ (reference sequence). Trimming pared 5 bases from V and 4 bases from J, leaving 9 bases between. The CDR3 runs to 12 residues. The CDR3 here is CASSRDLYEQYF. The DNA of the CDR3 is TGTGCCAGCAGCCGGGACCTTTACGAGCAGTACTTC.

This clonotype was seen only a few times. The chain couples TRBV15 to TRBJ1-1, with D unresolved. CDR1 LNHNV and CDR2 YYDKDF come from the germline V gene (reference sequence). The CDR3 consists of 13 residues. V shed 5 bases and J shed 5 bases, with 12 bases lying between them. CDR3 sequence (DNA): TGTGCCACCAGCGGGTCGGCTTGGACTGAAGCTTTCTTT. Its protein product is CATSGSAWTEAFF.

This clonotype was seen many times. The chain is built from TRBV4-1 and TRBJ2-1; 7 nucleotides match TRBD2. The CDR3 is made up of 15 amino acids. Germline V CDR1 and CDR2: MGHRA, YSYEKL. Unmatched junction bases numbered 6, after V lost 4 bases and J lost 3 bases. This chain's CDR3 is CASSPSGNYYNEQFF. CDR3 DNA: TGCGCCAGCAGCCCGAGCGGGAACTACTACAATGAGCAGTTCTTC.

This clonotype was recorded many times. The chain has TRBV6-5 and TRBJ1-1, with D uncertain. Deletions cut 5 bases from V and 1 base from J, with 5 bases between. CDR1 MNHEY and CDR2 SVGAGI come from the germline V gene. CDR3 length: 12 amino acids. For the CDR3, the DNA is TGTGCCAGCAGTAAAAGGAACACTGAAGCTTTCTTT. Translated, it gives CASSKRNTEAFF.

The chain has TRBV25-1 and TRBJ2-1, with unresolved D. CDR1 and CDR2 from the germline V gene are MGHDK and SYGVNS. The V end was cut by 7 bases, the J end by 4 bases, with 11 bases between. The CDR3 covers 13 residues. The CDR3 nucleotides are TGTGCCAGCATGCCCAGCCTATACAATGAGCAGTTCTTC. Encoded protein: CASMPSLYNEQFF.

This clonotype was picked up many times. The genes are TRBV6-5 and TRBJ1-4; D unresolved. Germline V lookup: CDR1 MNHEY, CDR2 SVGAGI. Deletions cut 0 bases from V and 4 bases from J, with 9 bases between. This CDR3 spans 15 amino acids. The CDR3 protein is CASSYSAGFNEKLFF. In nucleotides, the CDR3 is TGTGCCAGCAGTTACTCGGCAGGCTTTAATGAAAAACTGTTTTTT.

This chain links TRBV20-1 with TRBJ1-6; perhaps TRBD1 as D (5 bases). V lost 3 bases, J lost 5 bases, and 11 bases lay in between. CDR1 and CDR2 from the germline V gene are DFQATT and SNEGSKA (reference sequence). CDR3 length: 14 residues. CDR3 loop: CSARADTDNSPLHF. Here the CDR3 DNA reads TGCAGTGCTAGGGCGGACACCGATAATTCACCCCTCCACTTT.

This clonotype has ten or more counts. The chain carries TRBV5-1 and TRBJ2-5, with TRBD2 identical over 8 bases. The V gene end was trimmed by 2 bases and the J gene end by 0 bases; junction bases not matched to a gene: 3. The CDR3 runs to 15 residues. The germline gives CDR1 SGHRS, CDR2 YFSETQ. The CDR3 DNA reads as TGCGCCAGCAGCTTTAGCGGGATTTACCAAGAGACCCAGTACTTC. It translates to CASSFSGIYQETQYF.

This clonotype was counted many times. DNA of the CDR3: TGTGCCATCAGCGTTGGACAGGAAGCTTTCTTT. It codes for CAISVGQEAFF. This chain links TRBV10-3 with TRBJ1-1; tentative D call: TRBD1 (6 bases). This CDR3 region has 11 residues. Germline CDR1 is ENHRY and CDR2 is SYGVKD. V was pared by 6 bases and J by 8 bases, with 10 bases between.

This clonotype was detected only a few times. CDR3 nucleotide sequence: TGCGCCAGCAGCCAAGCTAGCGGGAGCTCCTACAATGAGCAGTTCTTC. As protein: CASSQASGSSYNEQFF. The rearrangement joins TRBV4-1 to TRBJ2-1, with 10 bases that match TRBD2. V gave up 1 base and J gave up 0 bases; unmatched junction bases: 0. This CDR3 comprises 16 residues. CDR1 and CDR2 from the germline V gene are MGHRA and YSYEKL.

There are many counts of this clonotype. This chain connects TRBV12-3 or TRBV12-4 to TRBJ2-1, with a weak D call TRBD1 (6 bases). Between the trimmed V and J ends, which lost 7 bases and 9 bases, there was a span of 31 bases. The CDR3 is made up of 18 amino acids. CDR3 loop: CASTLSGTPTPLGAEQFF. CDR3 DNA sequence: TGTGCCAGCACCCTCTCTGGGACACCTACCCCCCTAGGGGCTGAGCAGTTCTTC.

As for this clonotype: Relative to the germline gene, one junction end is altered; a read error may explain this. The chain recombines TRBV27 with TRBJ2-1; D gene uncertain. The CDR3 length is 15 residues. Germline values: CDR1 MNHEY, CDR2 SMNVEV (reference sequence). The CDR3 sequence is CASSSPTSSYNGQFF. CDR3 bases: TGTGCCAGCAGTTCACCCACCAGCTCCTACAATGGGCAGTTCTTC.

This clonotype was seen a handful of times. The chain combines TRBV7-9 with TRBJ2-1; TRBD2 might be the D (5 bases). The CDR3 length is 17 residues. V lost 5 bases, J lost 7 bases, and 24 bases lay in between. The germline V gene encodes CDR1 SEHNR and CDR2 FQNEAQ (reference sequence). The CDR3: CASSVNRKTGSENEQFF. In DNA form, the CDR3 reads TGTGCCAGCAGCGTGAACAGAAAAACGGGGTCTGAGAATGAGCAGTTCTTC.

This clonotype occurred a few times. This may come from a read error, since a much larger clone is one base off. The J gene is TRBJ2-7, the V gene TRBV30; D could derive from TRBD1 or TRBD2 (5 bases each). Germline V gene sequence: CDR1 GTSNPN, CDR2 SVGIG (reference sequence). Trimming took off 1 base at V and 3 bases at J, with 10 bases between the two ends. This CDR3 is built from 13 residues. CDR3 protein: CAWSAWDDYEQYF. The CDR3 DNA sequence: TGTGCCTGGAGTGCTTGGGACGACTACGAGCAGTACTTC. Supplemented by reference TRBV30 and TRBJ2-7, the full variable domain reads SQTIHQWPATLVQPVGSPLSLECTVEGTSNPNLYWYRQAAGRGLQLLFYSVGIGQISSEVPQNLSASRPQDRQFILSSKKLLLSDSGFYLCAWSAWDDYEQYFGPGTRLTVT.

This clonotype was picked up a small number of times. The rearrangement uses TRBV12-3 or TRBV12-4 and TRBJ2-7; 7 bases are shared with TRBD1. The V gene end was trimmed by 3 bases and the J gene end by 1 base; junction bases not matched to a gene: 3. The CDR3 spans 14 residues. This CDR3 is CASSFSGGSYEQYF. In DNA, the CDR3 is TGTGCCAGCAGTTTCTCAGGGGGTTCCTACGAGCAGTACTTC.

This clonotype has at least ten counts. The chain has TRBV27 and TRBJ2-5; 7 bases are a match to TRBD1. Germline CDR1 MNHEY, CDR2 SMNVEV (reference sequence). V gave up 5 bases and J gave up 5 bases; unmatched junction bases: 14. The CDR3 covers 16 residues. CDR3 region: CASSPITRDRFETQYF. The CDR3 DNA is TGTGCCAGCAGTCCTATCACCCGGGACAGATTCGAGACCCAGTACTTC.

This clonotype was seen a handful of times. This could be a read error, since a much larger clone is one nucleotide away. The chain carries TRBV20-1 and TRBJ2-4; no firm D call. This CDR3 is built from 13 residues. V gave up 3 bases and J gave up 9 bases, with 15 bases separating them. CDR1 DFQATT and CDR2 SNEGSKA come from the germline V gene (reference sequence). CDR3 protein: CSARKSTQSIQYF. CDR3 DNA: TGCAGTGCTAGGAAATCGACGCAAAGCATTCAGTACTTC.

This clonotype was seen at least ten times. The CDR3 loop reads CASSILTTGRTDTQYF. In nucleotides, the CDR3 is TGTGCCAGTAGTATCTTGACGACAGGGCGCACAGATACGCAGTATTTT. The genes are TRBV19 and TRBJ2-3; 7 bases fit TRBD1. This CDR3 region has 16 residues. The germline V gene has CDR1 LNHDA and CDR2 SQIVND (reference sequence). Trimming cost V 3 bases and J 1 base; bases outside gene matches: 7.

As for this clonotype: A much larger clone is a single base away; this may be a read error. The chain combines TRBV14 with TRBJ2-1; D is perhaps TRBD1 (6 bases). CDR3 length: 13 amino acids. In germline, CDR1 is SGHDN, CDR2 FVKESK. The CDR3 spells CASRSLGDNEQSF. CDR3 coding DNA: TGTGCCAGCAGATCTCTAGGGGACAATGAGCAGTCCTTC.

A note on this clonotype: This may come from a read error, since a much larger clone is one base off. The rearrangement joins TRBV4-1 to TRBJ2-2, with D unresolved. Trimming stripped 5 bases from V and 6 bases from J, with 7 bases between. The CDR3 runs to 12 residues. From germline, CDR1 is MGHRA and CDR2 YSYEKL. The CDR3 is CASSSPAGELFF. The DNA of the CDR3 is TGCGCCAGCAGCTCACCGGCCGGGGAGCTGTTTTTT.

Remarks on this clonotype: At one end, the junction sequence differs from germline, possibly due to a read error. V is TRBV4-3 and J is TRBJ1-1, with a possible D match to TRBD1 (6 bases). The germline V gene has CDR1 LGHNA and CDR2 YSLEER. There are 17 residues in the CDR3. The CDR3 region is CAGSQGFRDKSNTEAFF. Written as DNA, the CDR3 is TGCGCCGGCAGCCAAGGATTCCGGGACAAATCGAACACTGAAGCTTTCTTT.

This clonotype was recorded a few times. V is TRBV5-4 and J is TRBJ2-7, with 8 bases lining up with TRBD2. Trimming at V came to 2 bases and at J to 3 bases, leaving 10 bases not matched to a gene. The CDR3 length is 16 residues. CDR1 SGHNT and CDR2 YYREEE come from the germline V gene (reference sequence). The CDR3 DNA is TGTGCCAGCAGCTTCCAAGTACTAGCGGTAGACTACGAGCAGTACTTC. It specifies CASSFQVLAVDYEQYF.

This clonotype appeared many times. This sequence joins TRBV7-6 and TRBJ2-1, with 14 bases identical to TRBD2. This CDR3 has 20 amino acids. The junction had 18 bases not matched to a gene; V was cut back by 5 bases and J by 6 bases. Germline assignment: CDR1 SGHVS and CDR2 FNYEAQ. The CDR3 sequence: CASSTTSGLAGVLPTNEQFF. CDR3 bases: TGTGCCAGCAGCACCACTTCGGGACTAGCGGGAGTCCTCCCCACCAATGAGCAGTTCTTC.

This clonotype was counted at least ten times. The chain employs TRBV18 and TRBJ1-5; D not certain. Germline CDR1 reads KGHSH; CDR2 reads LQKENI. V lost 3 bases and J 4 bases, leaving 4 bases between the germline ends. CDR3 length: 12 amino acids. The CDR3 nucleotides are TGTGCCAGCTCACCGCCTAATCAGCCCCAGCATTTT. Amino acids: CASSPPNQPQHF. Filled out from reference TRBV18 and TRBJ1-5, the complete variable domain reads NAGVMQNPRHLVRRRGQEARLRCSPMKGHSHVYWYRQLPEEGLKFMVYLQKENIIDESGMPKERFSAEFPKEGPSILRIQQVVRGDSAAYFCASSPPNQPQHFGDGTRLSIL.

The chain recombines TRBV4-1 with TRBJ2-7; 11 bases line up with TRBD1. The CDR3 is 15 amino acids. Germline V CDR1 and CDR2: MGHRA, YSYEKL. V trimming: 2 bases; J trimming: 4 bases; junction bases outside the gene matches: 4. CDR3 bases: TGCGCCAGCAGCCAAACCGGGACAGGGGGGTACGAGCAGTACTTC. This codes for CASSQTGTGGYEQYF.

The J gene is TRBJ2-1, the V gene TRBV3-1, with D perhaps matching TRBD1 or TRBD2 (5 bases each). The V end lost 0 bases, the J end lost 6 bases, and 9 bases lay between the germline ends. The CDR3 consists of 14 residues. CDR1 LGHDT and CDR2 YNNKEL come from the germline V gene (reference sequence). CDR3 DNA sequence: TGTGCCAGCAGCCAAGATACCGGGGCCAATGAGCAGTTCTTC. Its protein is CASSQDTGANEQFF.

In its sample, this clonotype was seen many times. DNA for the CDR3: TGTGCCAGCAGTATCTCGAGGGGCGGCACAGATACGCAGTATTTT. Translation gives CASSISRGGTDTQYF. The gene calls are TRBV28 and TRBJ2-3; D may correspond to TRBD1 or TRBD2 (5 bases each). The CDR3 totals 15 residues. The germline CDR1 and CDR2 sequences are MDHEN and SYDVKM. V was shortened by 5 bases and J by 1 base, with 13 bases between the two germline ends.

This clonotype was detected many times. This rearrangement joins TRBV4-1 to TRBJ2-1, with 8 bases fitting TRBD2. This CDR3 region has 16 residues. Trimming at V came to 1 base and at J to 7 bases, leaving 9 bases not matched to a gene. Germline CDR1 and CDR2: MGHRA and YSYEKL. CDR3 residues: CASSQGLAGIGNEQFF. For the CDR3, the DNA is TGCGCCAGCAGCCAAGGGCTAGCGGGCATTGGGAATGAGCAGTTCTTC.

Of note for this clonotype: At one end the junction does not follow the germline gene, possibly because of a read error. This rearrangement joins TRBV28 to TRBJ2-3; 8 bases align to TRBD1. Germline assignment: CDR1 MDHEN and CDR2 SYDVKM. CDR3 length equals 17 residues. DNA for the CDR3: TGTGCCAGCAGTGGACAGACAGGGGTTGGGGGGACAGATACGCGGTATTTT. Translated, it gives CASSGQTGVGGTDTRYF.